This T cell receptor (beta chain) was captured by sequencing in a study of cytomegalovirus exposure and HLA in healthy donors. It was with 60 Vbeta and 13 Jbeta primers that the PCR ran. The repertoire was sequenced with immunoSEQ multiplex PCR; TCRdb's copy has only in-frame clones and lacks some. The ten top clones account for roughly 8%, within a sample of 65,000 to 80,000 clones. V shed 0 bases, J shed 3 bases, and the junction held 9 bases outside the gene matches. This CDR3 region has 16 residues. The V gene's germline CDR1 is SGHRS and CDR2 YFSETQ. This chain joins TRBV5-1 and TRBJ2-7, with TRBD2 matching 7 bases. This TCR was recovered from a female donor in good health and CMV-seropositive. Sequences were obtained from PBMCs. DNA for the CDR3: TGCGCCAGCAGCTTGGGGCTAGCGGAGGGAGGCTACGAGCAGTACTTC. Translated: CASSLGLAEGGYEQYF.